The TCR beta chain under discussion was sequenced for a study of T cell responses to AZD1222 COVID-19 vaccine. General study results and limits: Females outnumbered males among donors, who were mostly white British; clonal diversity was possibly underestimated. Repertoire collection took place solely once the T cell response had peaked. There were vaccine-associated CD4 TCRs across spike, dominant at 160-218 and 743-854.

The table came from immunoSEQ multiplex PCR; TCRdb's copy has only in-frame clones and leaves some out. The repertoire has approximately 110,000 clones, 82% of them found once; the top ten carry 5%. The J segment lost 7 bases and the V segment lost 1 base, leaving 4 bases of the junction unmatched. Germline V gene lookup returns CDR1 SGHDN and CDR2 FVKESK. CDR3 length equals 14 residues. This clone has a single count. Its specificity is unknown. The receptor was derived from an adult in good health. The chain has TRBV14 and TRBJ2-4, with TRBD2 matching over 7 bases. The specimen was peripheral blood, collected on day 0 of AZD1222 vaccination. The CDR3 nucleotides read TGTGCCAGCAGCCAAGCTGGGGGGGGGAACATTCAGTACTTC. Protein product: CASSQAGGGNIQYF.